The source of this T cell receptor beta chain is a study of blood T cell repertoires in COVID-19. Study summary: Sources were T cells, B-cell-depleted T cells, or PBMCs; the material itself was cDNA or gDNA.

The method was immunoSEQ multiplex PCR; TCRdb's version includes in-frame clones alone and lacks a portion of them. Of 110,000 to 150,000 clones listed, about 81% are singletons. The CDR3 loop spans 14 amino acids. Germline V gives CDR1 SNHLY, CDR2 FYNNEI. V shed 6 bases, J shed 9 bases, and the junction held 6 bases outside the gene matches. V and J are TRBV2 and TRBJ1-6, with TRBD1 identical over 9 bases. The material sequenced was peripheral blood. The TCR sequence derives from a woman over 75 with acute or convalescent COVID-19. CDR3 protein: CASRGTGISSPLHF. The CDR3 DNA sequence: TGTGCCAGCAGAGGGACAGGGATCAGTTCACCCCTCCACTTT.